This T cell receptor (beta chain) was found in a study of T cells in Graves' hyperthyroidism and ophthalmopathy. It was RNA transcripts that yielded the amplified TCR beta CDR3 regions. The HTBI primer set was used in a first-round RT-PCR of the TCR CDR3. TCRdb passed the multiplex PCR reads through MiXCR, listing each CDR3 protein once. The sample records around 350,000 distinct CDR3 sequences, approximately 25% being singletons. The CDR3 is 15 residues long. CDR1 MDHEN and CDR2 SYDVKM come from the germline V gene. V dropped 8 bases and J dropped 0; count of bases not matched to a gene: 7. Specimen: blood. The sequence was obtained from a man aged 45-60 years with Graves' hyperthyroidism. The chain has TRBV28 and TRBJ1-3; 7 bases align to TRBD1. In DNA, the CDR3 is TGTGCCAGCCGGGGTTGGGACAGCTCTGGAAACACCATATATTTT. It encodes CASRGWDSSGNTIYF. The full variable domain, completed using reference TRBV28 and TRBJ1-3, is DVKVTQSSRYLVKRTGEKVFLECVQDMDHENMFWYRQDPGLGLRLIYFSYDVKMKEKGDIPEGYSVSREKKERFSLILESASTNQTSMYLCASRGWDSSGNTIYFGEGSWLTVV.